The entry below describes one TCR beta chain. Its target is unknown. This specimen belongs to a study of identical twins. Whole-study results and caveats: Cord blood beta clonotypes present at high abundance carried fewer insertions; no such pattern appeared in memory repertoires.

The germline V gene encodes CDR1 SGHTA and CDR2 FQGNSA. This CDR3 is built from 14 residues. V lost 2 bases, J lost 12 bases, and 17 bases lay in between. TCRdb re-called the 5' RACE reads through MiXCR, storing one row per CDR3 protein. Among fewer than 550,000 distinct CDR3 sequences listed, approximately 14% were seen once. The sample was also reused in another study, on yellow fever vaccine responses in identical twins.

What was sequenced was CD4+ T cells sorted from blood. This chain connects TRBV7-2 to TRBJ2-1, with D possibly matching TRBD2 (5 bases). The TCR comes from a woman aged 18-29 years in good health. Here the CDR3 reads CASSLREAVRGQFF. The CDR3 nucleotides read TGTGCCAGCAGCTTAAGAGAAGCGGTTCGTGGGCAGTTCTTC.